This paragraph covers one T cell receptor beta chain sequence. The data belong to a study of T-cell memory formation after mild COVID-19. Study-wide background: Clusters were largely donor specific.

V gave up 3 bases and J gave up 4 bases; unmatched junction bases: 5. This CDR3 comprises 16 residues. TCRdb itself ran the 5' RACE reads through MiXCR, one entry per CDR3 protein. This table has 470,000 or so distinct CDR3 sequences, 18% appearing once. This TCR came from an adult woman who had mild COVID-19 (a few samples of this study predate the infection). Cell type and time point are not known. The specimen sequenced was PBMCs or a T cell subset sorted from them (not recorded which). The chain uses TRBV12-3 or TRBV12-4 and TRBJ2-3; TRBD2 matches 12 bases. CDR3 sequence: CASSFFLAGGADTQYF. The CDR3 nucleotides read TGTGCCAGCAGTTTCTTCCTAGCGGGGGGGGCAGATACGCAGTATTTT.